This T cell receptor beta chain was profiled in a study of CD8 T cells in ankylosing spondylitis. Quantitative molecular-barcoded 5'-RACE generated the TCR beta libraries. MiXCR was run by TCRdb on the 5' RACE reads, yielding one entry per CDR3 protein. The profile shows around 300,000 distinct CDR3 sequences, 11% of them singletons. Trimming stripped 4 bases from V and 4 bases from J, with 12 bases between. This CDR3 is 14 amino acids long. The germline V gene encodes CDR1 SGHRS and CDR2 YFSETQ. Source material: blood, either unsorted or a sorted T cell fraction (not recorded which). The TCR sequence derives from a female donor with ankylosing spondylitis or in good health (not recorded which). This chain joins TRBV5-1 and TRBJ1-3, with D uncertain. CDR3 region: CASSADPGGNTIYF. The CDR3 DNA follows: TGCGCCAGCAGCGCCGACCCGGGAGGAAACACCATATATTTT.